One and the same sample provided the 21 T cell receptor beta chains below, sequenced in a study of glioma-infiltrating T cells after dendritic cell vaccination (dated by TCRdb to about 2016). Library prep was done by the immunoSEQ multiplex PCR assay. The table was pulled from immuneACCESS by TCRdb, which kept in-frame rearrangements only. Such tables lose some clones; where checked, under half of the loss comes from unresolved V genes, and the rest has no known cause. The sample table shows roughly 60,000 clones, and roughly 86% are seen once. The top ten constitute 9.5% to 13% of the sample. The intended sense of this specimen's time point label: after dendritic cell vaccination, including at tumor progression/relapse. Specimen: blood, collected after dendritic cell vaccination. These receptors originate from a human donor with glioblastoma.

The chain is built from TRBV19 and TRBJ2-5; D is perhaps TRBD2 (5 bases). The ends were cut back, 6 bases at V and 5 bases at J, with 13 bases in the middle. This CDR3 has 13 residues. The germline V gene has CDR1 LNHDA and CDR2 SQIVND (reference sequence). CDR3 sequence (DNA): TGTGCCAGTAGAAGAATCCCGGGGGAGACCCAGTACTTC. It yields the protein CASRRIPGETQYF.

As regards this clone: An end of the junction differs from the germline gene, which may be a read error. The sample carries other DNA sequences with the same CDR3. The chain joins TRBV4-3 to TRBJ1-6; no firm D call. Germline V gene lookup returns CDR1 LGHNA and CDR2 YSLEER. This CDR3 contains 15 residues. The CDR3 DNA is TGCGCCAGCAGCCAAAATCCTGAACTAAATTCCCCCCTCCACTTT. Translating gives CASSQNPELNSPLHF.

This clone was observed a handful of times. V usage is TRBV6-5 and J usage is TRBJ2-5, with D possibly being TRBD1 (5 bases). Germline V gene data show CDR1 as MNHEY and CDR2 as SVGAGI. The V gene lost 6 bases and the J gene lost 4 bases, with 15 bases spanning the gap. CDR3 length equals 14 residues. For the CDR3, the DNA is TGTGCCAGCAGCCCCAATAGGGGCGCAGAGACCCAGTACTTC. It encodes CASSPNRGAETQYF.

The rearrangement links TRBV7-2 to TRBJ1-5, with 8 nucleotides matching TRBD1. The V segment lost 3 bases and the J segment 5 bases; nucleotides outside the gene matches: 0. Germline V lookup: CDR1 SGHTA, CDR2 FQGNSA. This CDR3 is 13 amino acids long. CDR3 protein: CASSLDRDQPQHF. In DNA form, the CDR3 reads TGTGCCAGCAGCTTGGACAGGGATCAGCCCCAGCATTTT.

The V and J genes are TRBV7-6 and TRBJ2-7, with TRBD1 identical over 7 bases. This CDR3 region has 13 residues. Germline CDR1 and CDR2: SGHVS and FNYEAQ. V lost 3 bases to trimming and J lost 3 bases; unmatched junction nucleotides: 2. In DNA, the CDR3 is TGTGCCAGCAGCTTGAACAGGGGCTACGAGCAGTACTTC. Translating it yields CASSLNRGYEQYF.

V and J are TRBV28 and TRBJ1-2, with 7 bases that match TRBD1. V shed 6 bases and J 8 bases; nucleotides not matched to a gene: 6. This CDR3 is 12 amino acids long. The V gene's germline CDR1 is MDHEN and CDR2 SYDVKM. The CDR3 is CASRQGTLGYTF. CDR3 nucleotide sequence: TGTGCCAGCAGACAGGGGACCTTGGGCTACACCTTC.

The rearrangement links TRBV29-1 to TRBJ2-7, with 12 bases identical to TRBD2. CDR1 is SQVTM and CDR2 is ANQGSEA in the germline V gene. The CDR3 is 12 residues long. J was trimmed by 5 bases and V by 4 bases; bases with no gene match: 0. CDR3 in DNA: TGCAGCGTTGGGACTAGCGGGAACGAGCAGTACTTC. Protein product: CSVGTSGNEQYF.

The V gene is TRBV29-1, the J gene TRBJ1-1; 7 bases are shared with TRBD1. J lost 5 bases, V lost 7 bases, and 7 bases had no gene match. The CDR3 extends over 12 amino acids. Germline CDR1 reads SQVTM; CDR2 reads ANQGSEA. The CDR3 sequence is CSARGRGTEAFF. The CDR3 bases are TGCAGCGCTAGGGGGCGAGGGACTGAAGCTTTCTTT.

The chain uses TRBV4-2 and TRBJ1-3; D is unclear. The V end lost 4 bases, the J end lost 0 bases, and 16 bases lay between the germline ends. Germline CDR1 reads LGHNA; CDR2 reads YNFKEQ. This CDR3 has 17 amino acids. The CDR3 spells CASSPAATRSSGNTIYF. The CDR3 nucleotides read TGTGCCAGCAGCCCCGCGGCCACACGATCCTCTGGAAACACCATATATTTT.

This rearrangement joins TRBV4-3 to TRBJ2-1; 9 nucleotides agree with TRBD2. Germline loops: CDR1 LGHNA, CDR2 YSLEER. Unmatched junction bases numbered 0, after V lost 0 bases and J lost 0 bases. The CDR3 is made up of 16 amino acids. The CDR3 region is CASSQEAGGSYNEQFF. Written as DNA, the CDR3 is TGCGCCAGCAGCCAAGAAGCGGGAGGCTCCTACAATGAGCAGTTCTTC.

V usage is TRBV19 and J usage is TRBJ1-6; the match to TRBD1 covers 9 bases. This CDR3 is 14 amino acids long. Germline CDR1 and CDR2: LNHDA and SQIVND (reference sequence). The V gene end was trimmed by 8 bases and the J gene end by 5 bases; junction bases not matched to a gene: 4. In nucleotides, the CDR3 is TGTGCCAGTCGGACAGGGGAGGATAATTCACCCCTCCACTTT. It encodes CASRTGEDNSPLHF.

V usage is TRBV7-2 and J usage is TRBJ1-2; D is uncertain. Germline lookup yields CDR1 SGHTA and CDR2 FQGNSA. There are 13 residues in the CDR3. Trimming took 3 bases from V and 8 from J, leaving 13 bases between them. CDR3 sequence reads: CASSFSLPRGYTF. CDR3 DNA sequence: TGTGCCAGCAGCTTTTCGTTACCTAGAGGCTACACCTTC. The full variable domain, rest sourced from reference TRBV7-2 and TRBJ1-2, is GAGVSQSPSNKVTEKGKDVELRCDPISGHTALYWYRQSLGQGLEFLIYFQGNSAPDKSGLPSDRFSAERTGGSVSTLTIQRTQQEDSAVYLCASSFSLPRGYTFGSGTRLTVV.

The J gene is TRBJ1-2, the V gene TRBV14, with D unclear. Germline assignment: CDR1 SGHDN and CDR2 FVKESK. The CDR3 loop spans 14 amino acids. V was cut by 0 bases and J by 4 bases, with 9 bases left in between. CDR3 sequence: CASSQDIIVYGYTF. In nucleotides, the CDR3 is TGTGCCAGCAGCCAAGATATTATAGTCTATGGCTACACCTTC.

With regard to this clone: Other DNA sequences in this sample translate to the same CDR3. This sequence joins TRBV7-9 and TRBJ1-6; TRBD1 agrees at 11 bases. V lost 5 bases and J lost 6; bases outside the gene matches: 9. Germline lookup yields CDR1 SEHNR and CDR2 FQNEAQ (reference sequence). The CDR3 is made up of 17 amino acids. CDR3 DNA: TGTGCCAGCAGCGGATGGACAGGGGGCGCCGGTAATTCACCCCTCCACTTT. As protein: CASSGWTGGAGNSPLHF.

The CDR3 reads CASSLDPRQGVTEAFF. For the CDR3, the DNA is TGTGCCAGCAGCTTAGATCCCCGACAGGGAGTCACTGAAGCTTTCTTT. The chain carries TRBV11-3 and TRBJ1-1, with 7 bases fitting TRBD1. The J segment lost 4 bases and the V segment lost 0 bases, leaving 8 bases of the junction unmatched. CDR1 and CDR2 from the germline V gene are SGHNT and YENEEA. The CDR3 is 16 residues long.

The DNA of the CDR3 is TGTGCCAGCAGCTTATTACACAGGGGAAATAACGAGCAGTACTTC. It yields the protein CASSLLHRGNNEQYF. The rearrangement links TRBV11-3 to TRBJ2-7; 7 nucleotides agree with TRBD1. V lost 2 bases to trimming and J lost 5 bases; unmatched junction nucleotides: 9. Germline CDR1 SGHNT, CDR2 YENEEA. The length of the CDR3 is 15 residues.

The chain couples TRBV6-5 to TRBJ1-2; D call uncertain. The germline gives CDR1 MNHEY, CDR2 SVGAGI. This CDR3 is built from 12 residues. With 4 bases removed from V and 10 bases from J, the gap between germline ends came to 13 bases. CDR3 DNA: TGTGCCAGCAGTTCTCAGACTACTGACTACACCTTC. This encodes CASSSQTTDYTF.

The chain employs TRBV27 and TRBJ2-4; 9 bases map to TRBD2. This CDR3 is built from 19 residues. With V trimmed by 1 base and J by 2 bases, 12 bases remained unmatched. The germline V gene has CDR1 MNHEY and CDR2 SMNVEV (reference sequence). This chain's CDR3 is CASSLWAGYSGGTKNIQYF. CDR3 nucleotides: TGTGCCAGCAGTTTATGGGCGGGTTATAGCGGGGGAACCAAAAACATTCAGTACTTC.

This chain links TRBV18 with TRBJ2-3; perhaps TRBD2 as D (5 bases). The V end was cut by 6 bases, the J end by 4 bases, with 11 bases between. CDR3 length: 13 amino acids. CDR1 is KGHSH, CDR2 LQKENI, per germline. CDR3 amino acids: CASSRADSDTQYF. The CDR3 DNA follows: TGTGCCAGCTCTCGAGCGGATTCAGATACGCAGTATTTT.

The CDR3 region is CASSLTGSSYEQYF. CDR3 bases: TGTGCCAGCAGCTTAACGGGGAGCTCCTACGAGCAGTACTTC. The V gene is TRBV11-3, the J gene TRBJ2-7; D might be TRBD2 (5 bases). V lost 2 bases and J lost 0, with 8 bases in between. The CDR3 contains 14 residues. Looked up from germline, CDR1 is SGHNT and CDR2 is YENEEA. The full variable domain, completed using reference TRBV11-3 and TRBJ2-7, is EAGVVQSPRYKIIEKKQPVAFWCNPISGHNTLYWYLQNLGQGPELLIRYENEEAVDDSQLPKDRFSAERLKGVDSTLKIQPAELGDSAVYLCASSLTGSSYEQYFGPGTRLTVT.

This clone showed up just once. The V and J genes are TRBV29-1 and TRBJ2-5; TRBD1 agrees at 11 bases. The J call may not be correct, given that the DNA end is closer to TRBJ2-7. The CDR3 contains 12 residues. Per germline, CDR1 SQVTM and CDR2 ANQGSEA. The CDR3 protein is CSARTGGSEQYF. The CDR3 region has the DNA TGCAGCGCCCGGACAGGGGGCAGCGAGCAGTACTTC.